The next 14 T cell receptor beta chains were all read from a single sample in a study of CD8+ T cells in alopecia areata. RNA was extracted and reverse transcribed into cDNA as the sequencing template. The table came from immunoSEQ multiplex PCR; TCRdb's copy has only in-frame clones and leaves some out. The table records about 69,000 clones, 55% to 75% of them present only once. The sequences come from CD8+ T cells sorted from blood, collected at week 0. The receptors were gathered from a human donor with alopecia areata.

This clone was seen more than once but under ten times. The V and J genes are TRBV27 and TRBJ1-5; 8 bases are shared with TRBD1. The CDR3 totals 15 residues. Trimming took 2 bases from V and 7 from J; bases not matched to a gene: 7. Germline V gene lookup returns CDR1 MNHEY and CDR2 SMNVEV (reference sequence). This CDR3 is CASSLMTGEGQPQHF. For the CDR3, the DNA is TGTGCCAGCAGTTTAATGACAGGGGAGGGGCAGCCCCAGCATTTT.

This chain links TRBV7-9 with TRBJ1-5, with D perhaps matching TRBD1 (5 bases). Per the germline V gene, CDR1 is SEHNR and CDR2 is FQNEAQ (reference sequence). Trimming took off 4 bases at V and 2 bases at J, with 15 bases between the two ends. The CDR3 extends over 16 amino acids. DNA for the CDR3: TGTGCCAGCAGCTCCCAAGGGGCGTCGGGCAATCAGCCCCAGCATTTT. Translating gives CASSSQGASGNQPQHF.

This chain joins TRBV6-5 and TRBJ2-7; 8 nucleotides line up with TRBD1. The germline CDR1 and CDR2 sequences are MNHEY and SVGAGI. The CDR3 consists of 15 residues. J lost 6 bases, V lost 0 bases, and 7 bases had no gene match. In DNA, the CDR3 is TGTGCCAGCAGTTACTCACAGGGGGTAGGGGGCGAGCAGTACTTC. This translates into CASSYSQGVGGEQYF.

The chain joins TRBV29-1 to TRBJ2-7, with D perhaps TRBD1 or TRBD2 (5 bases each). V dropped 1 base and J dropped 5 bases, with 15 bases sitting between them. The CDR3 extends over 14 amino acids. Germline V CDR1 and CDR2: SQVTM, ANQGSEA. CDR3 sequence: CSVEGAGRFHEQYF. The CDR3 DNA reads as TGCAGCGTTGAAGGGGCAGGGAGATTTCACGAGCAGTACTTC.

The J gene is TRBJ2-1, the V gene TRBV30; weak D call: TRBD1 (6 bases). The length of the CDR3 is 16 residues. The V gene lost 0 bases and the J gene lost 2 bases, with 14 bases spanning the gap. Germline-derived CDR1 and CDR2 are GTSNPN and SVGIG (reference sequence). CDR3 sequence reads: CAWSVQNRVTYNEQFF. The DNA of the CDR3 is TGTGCCTGGAGTGTACAGAACAGGGTGACCTACAATGAGCAGTTCTTC.

This sequence joins TRBV30 and TRBJ1-2; no clear D gene. Trimming removed 0 bases from V and 0 bases from J, with 11 bases in between. Germline CDR1 reads GTSNPN; CDR2 reads SVGIG (reference sequence). The length of the CDR3 is 15 residues. The CDR3 DNA reads as TGTGCCTGGAGTGTACACCGGGTAGCTAACTATGGCTACACCTTC. Translated: CAWSVHRVANYGYTF.

V and J are TRBV7-2 and TRBJ2-3; perhaps TRBD2 as D (5 bases). CDR1 SGHTA and CDR2 FQGNSA come from the germline V gene. The CDR3 spans 15 residues. The V gene lost 3 bases and the J gene lost 0 bases, with 10 bases spanning the gap. The CDR3 DNA reads as TGTGCCAGCAGCTTCCAGGCGGGTAGCACAGATACGCAGTATTTT. Translation gives CASSFQAGSTDTQYF.

The chain recombines TRBV6-6 with TRBJ2-3; TRBD2 is a possible D gene (7 bases). The germline gives CDR1 MNHNY, CDR2 SVGAGI (reference sequence). The CDR3 is 14 residues long. Trimming stripped 0 bases from V and 5 bases from J, with 9 bases between. The CDR3 here is CASSYSGGQDTQYF. The DNA of the CDR3 is TGTGCCAGCAGTTACTCGGGGGGGCAAGATACGCAGTATTTT.

The genes are TRBV30 and TRBJ2-1, with TRBD2 matching over 16 bases. Unmatched junction bases numbered 10, after V lost 7 bases and J lost 4 bases. Germline CDR1 GTSNPN, CDR2 SVGIG (reference sequence). This CDR3 spans 17 amino acids. The CDR3 protein is CASMGLAGGAFYNEQFF. The CDR3 nucleotides read TGTGCCTCAATGGGACTAGCGGGAGGGGCTTTTTACAATGAGCAGTTCTTC.

The V gene is TRBV25-1, the J gene TRBJ1-1; D gene ambiguous. This CDR3 is built from 12 residues. V was trimmed by 10 bases and J by 2 bases, leaving 11 bases between them. CDR1 is MGHDK, CDR2 SYGVNS, per germline. The DNA of the CDR3 is TGTGCCACCACAAAGACAAACACTGAAGCTTTCTTT. Its translation is CATTKTNTEAFF.

The V call is TRBV5-6, the J call TRBJ2-6; no definite D call. The CDR3 consists of 16 residues. Deletions cut 0 bases from V and 0 bases from J, with 7 bases between. CDR1 SGHDT and CDR2 YYEEEE come from the germline V gene. The CDR3 region has the DNA TGTGCCAGCAGCTTGGGACCCGCCTCTGGGGCCAACGTCCTGACTTTC. Protein sequence: CASSLGPASGANVLTF.

In its sample, this clone was seen a few times. This chain uses TRBV7-9 with TRBJ2-5; perhaps TRBD1 as D (6 bases). The CDR3 has 16 amino acids. Trimming pared 6 bases from V and 5 bases from J, leaving 22 bases between. Germline CDR1 is SEHNR and CDR2 is FQNEAQ (reference sequence). CDR3 sequence reads: CASSPGDLRERETQYF. The DNA for the CDR3 is TGTGCCAGCAGTCCAGGGGACCTCAGGGAGCGGGAGACCCAGTACTTC.

The chain couples TRBV5-4 to TRBJ1-1, with a possible D match to TRBD1 (5 bases). In germline, CDR1 is SGHNT, CDR2 YYREEE (reference sequence). The CDR3 is 14 amino acids. V was pared by 0 bases and J by 5 bases, with 11 bases between. CDR3: CASSLGGGETEAFF. CDR3 DNA: TGTGCCAGCAGCTTGGGCGGAGGGGAAACTGAAGCTTTCTTT.

This clone came up a few times. The gene calls are TRBV20-1 and TRBJ1-1, with no clear D. CDR3 length: 10 residues. V was cut by 8 bases and J by 3 bases, with 7 bases left in between. CDR1 is DFQATT and CDR2 is SNEGSKA in the germline V gene (reference sequence). The CDR3 region is CSPLYTEAFF. The CDR3 DNA is TGCAGTCCGTTGTACACTGAAGCTTTCTTT.